This T cell receptor beta chain was retrieved from a study of shared clonotypes between healthy human individuals. Profiling relied on immunoSEQ multiplex PCR, and the TCRdb table lists in-frame clones only, not all of them. The repertoire consists of 2 million or so clones, with roughly 94% occurring once and the leading ten covering about 0.13%. CDR1 and CDR2 from the germline V gene are MDHEN and SYDVKM. V lost 4 bases to trimming and J lost 4 bases, with 5 bases between them. The CDR3 spans 12 residues. Concerning this clone itself: This same CDR3 is encoded by further DNA sequences in the sample.

Material: naive CD4+ T cells sorted from blood. As to subset: CD45RA+ positively selected. The clonotype comes from a man younger than 35 in good health. V usage is TRBV28 and J usage is TRBJ1-5; possibly TRBD1 for D (5 bases). Written as DNA, the CDR3 is TGTGCCAGCAGTTGGGGGAATCAGCCCCAGCATTTT. Residues: CASSWGNQPQHF.